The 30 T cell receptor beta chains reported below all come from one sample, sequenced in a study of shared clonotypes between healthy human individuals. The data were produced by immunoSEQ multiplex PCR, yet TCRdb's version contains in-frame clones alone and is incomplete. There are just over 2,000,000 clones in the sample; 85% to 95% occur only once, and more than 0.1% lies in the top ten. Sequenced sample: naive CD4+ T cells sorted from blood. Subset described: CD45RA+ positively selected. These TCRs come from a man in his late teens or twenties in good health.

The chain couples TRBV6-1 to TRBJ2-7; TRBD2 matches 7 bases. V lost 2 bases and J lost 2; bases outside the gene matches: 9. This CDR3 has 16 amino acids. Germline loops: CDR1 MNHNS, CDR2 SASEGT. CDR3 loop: CASSEMRGSVTYEQYF. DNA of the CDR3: TGTGCCAGCAGTGAAATGCGGGGGTCAGTGACCTACGAGCAGTACTTC.

CDR3 in DNA: TGTGCCAGCAGCTTGGACAGGATAATATCCTACGAGCAGTACTTC. Translating gives CASSLDRIISYEQYF. The chain couples TRBV11-2 to TRBJ2-7; 7 bases align to TRBD1. V trimming: 3 bases; J trimming: 1 base; junction bases outside the gene matches: 6. This CDR3 is 15 amino acids long. Germline CDR1 is SGHAT and CDR2 is FQNNGV.

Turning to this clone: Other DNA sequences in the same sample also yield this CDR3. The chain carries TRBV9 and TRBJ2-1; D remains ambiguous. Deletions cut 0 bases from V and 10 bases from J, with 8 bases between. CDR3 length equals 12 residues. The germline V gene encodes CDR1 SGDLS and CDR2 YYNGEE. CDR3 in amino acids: CASSVALGEQFF. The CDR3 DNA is TGTGCCAGCAGCGTAGCTTTAGGGGAGCAGTTCTTC. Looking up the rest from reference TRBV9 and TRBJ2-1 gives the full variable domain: DSGVTQTPKHLITATGQRVTLRCSPRSGDLSVYWYQQSLDQGLQFLIQYYNGEERAKGNILERFSAQQFPDLHSELNLSSLELGDSALYFCASSVALGEQFFGPGTRLTVL.

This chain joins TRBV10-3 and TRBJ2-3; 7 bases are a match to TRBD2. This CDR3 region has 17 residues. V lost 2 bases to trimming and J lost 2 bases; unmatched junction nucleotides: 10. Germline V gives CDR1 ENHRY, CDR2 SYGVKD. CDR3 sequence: CAISEPATGGNTDTQYF. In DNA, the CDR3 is TGTGCCATCAGTGAGCCGGCCACGGGGGGAAACACAGATACGCAGTATTTT.

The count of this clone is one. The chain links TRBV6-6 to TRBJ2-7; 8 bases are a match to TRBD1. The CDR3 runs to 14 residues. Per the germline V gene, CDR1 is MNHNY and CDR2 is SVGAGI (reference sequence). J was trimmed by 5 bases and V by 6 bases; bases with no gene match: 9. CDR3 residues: CASRRTGTGHEQYF. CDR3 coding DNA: TGTGCCAGCAGACGCACCGGGACAGGCCACGAGCAGTACTTC.

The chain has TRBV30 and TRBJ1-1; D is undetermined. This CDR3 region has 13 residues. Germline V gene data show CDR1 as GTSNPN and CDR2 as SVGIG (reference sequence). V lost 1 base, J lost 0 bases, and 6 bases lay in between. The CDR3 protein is CAWSGSLNTEAFF. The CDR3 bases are TGTGCCTGGAGTGGAAGTCTGAACACTGAAGCTTTCTTT.

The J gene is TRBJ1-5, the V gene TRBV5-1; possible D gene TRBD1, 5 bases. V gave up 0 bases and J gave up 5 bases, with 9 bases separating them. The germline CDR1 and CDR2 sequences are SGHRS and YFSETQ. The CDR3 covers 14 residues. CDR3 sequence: CASSLAWGDQPQHF. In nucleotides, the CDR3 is TGCGCCAGCAGCTTGGCCTGGGGGGATCAGCCCCAGCATTTT.

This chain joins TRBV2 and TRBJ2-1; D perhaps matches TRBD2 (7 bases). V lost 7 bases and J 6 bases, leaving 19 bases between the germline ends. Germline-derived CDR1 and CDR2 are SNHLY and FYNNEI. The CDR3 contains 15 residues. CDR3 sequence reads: CASMGALAEINEQFF. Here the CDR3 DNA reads TGTGCCAGCATGGGGGCGCTAGCGGAGATCAATGAGCAGTTCTTC.

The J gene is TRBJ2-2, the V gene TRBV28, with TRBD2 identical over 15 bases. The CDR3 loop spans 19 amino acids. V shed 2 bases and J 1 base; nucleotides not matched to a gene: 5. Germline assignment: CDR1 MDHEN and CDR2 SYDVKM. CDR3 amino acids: CASSLLGLAGGQNTGELFF. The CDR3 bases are TGTGCCAGCAGTTTACTGGGACTAGCGGGAGGCCAGAACACCGGGGAGCTGTTTTTT.

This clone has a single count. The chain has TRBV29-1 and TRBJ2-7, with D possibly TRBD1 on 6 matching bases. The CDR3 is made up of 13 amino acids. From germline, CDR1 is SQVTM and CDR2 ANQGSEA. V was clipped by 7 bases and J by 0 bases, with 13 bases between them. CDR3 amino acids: CSGRTGSSYEQYF. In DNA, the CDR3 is TGCAGCGGTCGCACAGGGAGCTCCTACGAGCAGTACTTC.

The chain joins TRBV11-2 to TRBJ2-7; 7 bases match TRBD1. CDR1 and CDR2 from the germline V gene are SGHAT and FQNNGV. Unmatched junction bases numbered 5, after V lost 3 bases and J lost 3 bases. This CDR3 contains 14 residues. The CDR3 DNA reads TGTGCCAGCAGCTTCAAAGACAGGGACTACGAGCAGTACTTC. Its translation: CASSFKDRDYEQYF.

The CDR3 loop reads CASSLGLNRVGYGYTF. For the CDR3, the DNA is TGTGCCAGCAGCTTAGGCCTGAACAGGGTTGGCTATGGCTACACCTTC. This sequence joins TRBV7-9 and TRBJ1-2; D might be TRBD1 (6 bases). Per the germline V gene, CDR1 is SEHNR and CDR2 is FQNEAQ (reference sequence). The CDR3 is 16 residues long. Trimming pared 1 base from V and 4 bases from J, leaving 16 bases between.

The CDR3 reads CASSGNTGTYGYTF. In DNA form, the CDR3 reads TGTGCCAGCAGTGGCAACACAGGGACTTATGGCTACACCTTC. The chain couples TRBV25-1 to TRBJ1-2; possibly TRBD1 for D (6 bases). Looked up from germline, CDR1 is MGHDK and CDR2 is SYGVNS. V lost 4 bases to trimming and J lost 5 bases, with 14 bases between them. The CDR3 covers 14 residues.

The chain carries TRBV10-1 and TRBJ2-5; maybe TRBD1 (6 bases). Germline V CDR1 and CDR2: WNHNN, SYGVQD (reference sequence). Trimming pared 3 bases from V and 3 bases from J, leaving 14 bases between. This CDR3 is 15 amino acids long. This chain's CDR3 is CASSDSGTPEETQYF. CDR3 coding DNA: TGCGCCAGCAGTGATTCCGGGACACCCGAAGAGACCCAGTACTTC.

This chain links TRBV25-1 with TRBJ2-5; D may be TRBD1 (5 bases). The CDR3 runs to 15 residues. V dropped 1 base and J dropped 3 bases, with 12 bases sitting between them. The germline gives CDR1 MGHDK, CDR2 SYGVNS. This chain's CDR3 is CASSESLTVEETQYF. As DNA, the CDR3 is TGTGCCAGCAGTGAATCCTTGACAGTTGAAGAGACCCAGTACTTC.

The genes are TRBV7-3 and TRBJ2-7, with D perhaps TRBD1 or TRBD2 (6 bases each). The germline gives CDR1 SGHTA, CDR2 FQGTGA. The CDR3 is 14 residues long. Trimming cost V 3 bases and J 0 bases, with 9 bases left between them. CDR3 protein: CASSFRGGSYEQYF. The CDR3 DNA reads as TGTGCCAGCAGCTTCAGGGGAGGCTCCTACGAGCAGTACTTC.

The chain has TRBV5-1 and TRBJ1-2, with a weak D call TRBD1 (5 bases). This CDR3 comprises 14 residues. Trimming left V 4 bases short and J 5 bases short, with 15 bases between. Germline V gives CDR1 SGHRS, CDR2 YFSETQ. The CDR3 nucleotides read TGCGCCAGCAGCCACCCTGGGGCTATATATGGCTACACCTTC. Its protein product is CASSHPGAIYGYTF.

The CDR3 sequence: CASRLRTGNNSPLHF. As DNA, the CDR3 is TGTGCCAGCAGATTACGGACAGGGAACAATTCACCCCTCCACTTT. The chain couples TRBV11-2 to TRBJ1-6, with TRBD1 matching 8 bases. Germline trimming cut 6 bases from V and 7 bases from J; bases unmatched to any gene: 8. The germline gives CDR1 SGHAT, CDR2 FQNNGV. The CDR3 consists of 15 residues.

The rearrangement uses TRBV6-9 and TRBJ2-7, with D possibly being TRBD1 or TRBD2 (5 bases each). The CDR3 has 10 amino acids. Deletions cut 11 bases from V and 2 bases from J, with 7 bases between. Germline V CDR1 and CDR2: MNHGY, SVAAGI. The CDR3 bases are TGTGCCCGGGGACCCTACGAGCAGTACTTC. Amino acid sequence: CARGPYEQYF.

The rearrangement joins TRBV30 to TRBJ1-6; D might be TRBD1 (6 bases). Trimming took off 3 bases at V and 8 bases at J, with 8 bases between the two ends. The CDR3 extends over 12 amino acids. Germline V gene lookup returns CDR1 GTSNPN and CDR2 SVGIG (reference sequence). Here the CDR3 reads CAWRAGDSPLHF. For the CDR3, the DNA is TGTGCCTGGAGGGCAGGGGATTCACCCCTCCACTTT.

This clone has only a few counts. CDR3 region: CASSYGTDNQPQHF. The CDR3 bases are TGTGCCAGCAGTTACGGGACGGACAATCAGCCCCAGCATTTT. The J gene is TRBJ1-5, the V gene TRBV6-6; the D gene is possibly TRBD1 (5 bases). V lost 2 bases and J lost 3, with 8 bases in between. The V gene's germline CDR1 is MNHNY and CDR2 SVGAGI (reference sequence). This CDR3 is built from 14 residues.

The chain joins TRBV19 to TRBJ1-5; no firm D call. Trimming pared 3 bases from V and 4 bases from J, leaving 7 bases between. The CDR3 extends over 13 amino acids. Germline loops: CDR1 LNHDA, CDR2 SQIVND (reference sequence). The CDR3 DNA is TGTGCCAGTAGTATGGTGAAGAATCAGCCCCAGCATTTT. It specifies CASSMVKNQPQHF. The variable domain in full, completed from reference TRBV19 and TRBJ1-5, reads DGGITQSPKYLFRKEGQNVTLSCEQNLNHDAMYWYRQDPGQGLRLIYYSQIVNDFQKGDIAEGYSVSREKKESFPLTVTSAQKNPTAFYLCASSMVKNQPQHFGDGTRLSIL.

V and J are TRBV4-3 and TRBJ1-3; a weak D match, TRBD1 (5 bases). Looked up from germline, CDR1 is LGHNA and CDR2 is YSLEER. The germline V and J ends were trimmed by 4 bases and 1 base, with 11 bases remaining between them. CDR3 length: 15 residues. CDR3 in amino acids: CASSPRTSSGNTIYF. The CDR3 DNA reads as TGCGCCAGCAGCCCAAGGACAAGTTCTGGAAACACCATATATTTT.

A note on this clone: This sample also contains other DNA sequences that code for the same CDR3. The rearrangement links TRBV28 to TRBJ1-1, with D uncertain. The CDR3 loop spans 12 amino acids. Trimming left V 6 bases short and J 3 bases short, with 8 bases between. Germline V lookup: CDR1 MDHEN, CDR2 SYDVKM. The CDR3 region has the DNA TGTGCCAGCAGCCTCTTGGACACTGAAGCTTTCTTT. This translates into CASSLLDTEAFF.

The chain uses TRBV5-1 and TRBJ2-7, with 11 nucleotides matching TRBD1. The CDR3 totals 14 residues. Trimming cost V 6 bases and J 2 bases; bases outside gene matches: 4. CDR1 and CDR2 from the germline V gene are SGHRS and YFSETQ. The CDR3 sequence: CASTWGQGAYEQYF. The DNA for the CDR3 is TGCGCCAGCACCTGGGGACAGGGGGCCTACGAGCAGTACTTC.

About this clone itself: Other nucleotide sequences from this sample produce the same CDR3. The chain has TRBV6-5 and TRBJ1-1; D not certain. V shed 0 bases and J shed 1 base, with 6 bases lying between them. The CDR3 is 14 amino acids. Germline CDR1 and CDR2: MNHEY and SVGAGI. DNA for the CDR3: TGTGCCAGCAGTTACTCGACGGCGAACACTGAAGCTTTCTTT. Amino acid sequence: CASSYSTANTEAFF.

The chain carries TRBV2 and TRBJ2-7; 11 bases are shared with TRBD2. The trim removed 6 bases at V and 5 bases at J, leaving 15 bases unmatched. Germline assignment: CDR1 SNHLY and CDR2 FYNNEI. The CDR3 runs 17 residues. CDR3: CASRSMPLAGGRNEQYF. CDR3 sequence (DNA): TGTGCCAGCAGGAGCATGCCCTTAGCGGGGGGGAGGAACGAGCAGTACTTC.

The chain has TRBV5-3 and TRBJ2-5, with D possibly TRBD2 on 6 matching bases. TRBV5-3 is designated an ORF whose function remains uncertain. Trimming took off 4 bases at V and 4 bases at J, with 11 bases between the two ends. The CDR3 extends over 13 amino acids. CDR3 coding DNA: TGTGCCAGAAGCGGCGTGGGGGGAGAGACCCAGTACTTC. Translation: CARSGVGGETQYF.

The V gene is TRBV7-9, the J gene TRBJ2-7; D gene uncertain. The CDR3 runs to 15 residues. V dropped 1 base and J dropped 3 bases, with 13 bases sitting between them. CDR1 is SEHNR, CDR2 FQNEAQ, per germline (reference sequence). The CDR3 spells CASSLDGLLGYEQYF. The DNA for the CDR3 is TGTGCCAGCAGCTTAGACGGGCTTTTAGGCTACGAGCAGTACTTC.

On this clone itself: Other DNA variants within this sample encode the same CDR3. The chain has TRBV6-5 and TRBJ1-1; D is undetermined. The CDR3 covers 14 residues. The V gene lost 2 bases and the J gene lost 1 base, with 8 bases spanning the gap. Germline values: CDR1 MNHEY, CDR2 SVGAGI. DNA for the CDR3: TGTGCCAGCAGTTACGGTTGGGGGAACACTGAAGCTTTCTTT. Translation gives CASSYGWGNTEAFF.